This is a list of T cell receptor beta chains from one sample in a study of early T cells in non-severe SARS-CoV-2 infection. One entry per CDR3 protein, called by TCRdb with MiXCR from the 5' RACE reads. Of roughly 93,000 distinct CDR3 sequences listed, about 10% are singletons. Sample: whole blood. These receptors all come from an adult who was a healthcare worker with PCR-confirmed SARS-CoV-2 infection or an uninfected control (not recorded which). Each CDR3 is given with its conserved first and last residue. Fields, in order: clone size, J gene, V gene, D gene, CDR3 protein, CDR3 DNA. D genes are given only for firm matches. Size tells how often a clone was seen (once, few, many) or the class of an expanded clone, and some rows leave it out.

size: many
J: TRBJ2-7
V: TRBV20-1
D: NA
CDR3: CSANQGPFYEQYF
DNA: TGCAGTGCTAACCAGGGACCCTTCTACGAGCAGTACTTC

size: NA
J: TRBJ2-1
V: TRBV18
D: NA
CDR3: CASSRGSEQFF
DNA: TGTGCCAGCTCACGGGGTAGTGAGCAGTTCTTC

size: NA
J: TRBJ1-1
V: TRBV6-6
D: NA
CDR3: CASSYSAGGAFF
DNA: TGTGCCAGCAGTTACTCGGCCGGGGGAGCTTTCTTT

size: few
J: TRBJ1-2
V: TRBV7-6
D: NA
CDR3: CASSYRQTSRYGYTF
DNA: TGTGCCAGCAGCTACAGACAGACGTCGCGCTATGGCTACACCTTC

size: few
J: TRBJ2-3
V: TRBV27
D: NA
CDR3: CASIPRGTDTQYF
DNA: TGTGCCAGCATCCCACGGGGCACAGATACGCAGTATTTT

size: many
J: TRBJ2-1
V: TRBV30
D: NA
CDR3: CAWNHQQGNEQFF
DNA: TGTGCCTGGAACCACCAACAGGGTAATGAGCAGTTCTTC

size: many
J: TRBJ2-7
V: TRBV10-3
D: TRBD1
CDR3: CAISATGQGGNEQYF
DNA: TGTGCCATCAGTGCGACCGGACAGGGGGGCAACGAGCAGTACTTC

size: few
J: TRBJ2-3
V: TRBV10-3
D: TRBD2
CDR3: CAISGAGATDTQYF
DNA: TGTGCCATCAGTGGAGCGGGGGCCACAGATACGCAGTATTTT

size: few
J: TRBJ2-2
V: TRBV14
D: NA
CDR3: CASSRDFNTGELFF
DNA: TGTGCCAGCAGTCGGGACTTCAACACCGGGGAGCTGTTTTTT

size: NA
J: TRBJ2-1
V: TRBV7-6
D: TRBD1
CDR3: CASSLEGTDIYNEQFF
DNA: TGTGCCAGCAGCTTAGAAGGGACAGACATCTACAATGAGCAGTTCTTC

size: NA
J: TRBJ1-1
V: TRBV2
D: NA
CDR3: CASMAPIRVNTEAFF
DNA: TGTGCCAGCATGGCACCGATCCGAGTGAACACTGAAGCTTTCTTT

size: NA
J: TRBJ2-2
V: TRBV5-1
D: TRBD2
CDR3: CASSLDGLAGEGASNTGELFF
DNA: TGCGCCAGCAGCTTGGACGGACTAGCGGGAGAGGGGGCCTCGAACACCGGGGAGCTGTTTTTT

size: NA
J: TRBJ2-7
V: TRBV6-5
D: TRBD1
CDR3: CASSGQGTNEQYF
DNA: TGTGCCAGCAGTGGACAGGGGACGAACGAGCAGTACTTC

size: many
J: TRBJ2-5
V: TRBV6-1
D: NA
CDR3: CASSESGTASGKTQYF
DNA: TGTGCCAGCAGTGAATCAGGGACAGCCAGCGGGAAGACCCAGTACTTC

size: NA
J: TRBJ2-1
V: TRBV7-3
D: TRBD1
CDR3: CASSIQGNEQFF
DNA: TGTGCCAGCAGCATACAGGGGAATGAGCAGTTCTTC

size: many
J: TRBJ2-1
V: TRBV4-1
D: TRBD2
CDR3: CASSQVFSGRAGNEQFF
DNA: TGCGCCAGCAGCCAAGTCTTTAGCGGGAGGGCCGGTAATGAGCAGTTCTTC

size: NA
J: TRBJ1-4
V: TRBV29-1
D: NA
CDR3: CSAKTDNEKLFF
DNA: TGCAGCGCTAAGACAGACAATGAAAAACTGTTTTTT

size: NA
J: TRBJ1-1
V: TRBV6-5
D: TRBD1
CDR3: CASRNTGGRTAFF
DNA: TGTGCCAGCAGAAACACAGGGGGCCGGACAGCTTTCTTT

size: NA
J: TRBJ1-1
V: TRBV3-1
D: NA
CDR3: CASSQGHMLNTEAFF
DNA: TGTGCCAGCAGCCAAGGACACATGTTGAACACTGAAGCTTTCTTT

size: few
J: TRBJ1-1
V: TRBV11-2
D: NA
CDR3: CASNRLGATEAFF
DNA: TGTGCCAGCAATCGCCTGGGGGCCACTGAAGCTTTCTTT

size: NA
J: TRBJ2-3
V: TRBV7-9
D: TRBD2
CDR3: CASSLGLAVDLTDTQYF
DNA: TGTGCCAGCAGCTTGGGACTAGCGGTTGATCTCACAGATACGCAGTATTTT

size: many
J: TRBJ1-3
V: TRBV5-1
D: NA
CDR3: CASSSALSGNTIYF
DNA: TGCGCCAGCAGCTCGGCGCTCTCTGGAAACACCATATATTTT

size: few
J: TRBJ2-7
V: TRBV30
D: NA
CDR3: CAWSGGGEQYF
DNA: TGTGCCTGGAGCGGTGGCGGGGAGCAGTACTTC

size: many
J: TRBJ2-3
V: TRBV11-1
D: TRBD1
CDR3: CASSLTGQGITDTQYF
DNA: TGTGCCAGCAGCTTAACCGGACAGGGGATCACAGATACGCAGTATTTT

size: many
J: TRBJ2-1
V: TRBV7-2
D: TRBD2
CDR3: CASSSRRGEWIEQFF
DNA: TGTGCCAGCAGCTCTCGTCGGGGGGAATGGATTGAGCAGTTCTTC

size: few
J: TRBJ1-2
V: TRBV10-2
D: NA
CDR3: CASSVGGSFRQNGYTF
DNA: TGCGCCAGCAGTGTCGGAGGGTCCTTCCGTCAAAATGGCTACACCTTC

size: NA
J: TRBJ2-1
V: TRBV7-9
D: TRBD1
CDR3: CASSPGTGISYNEQFF
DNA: TGTGCCAGCAGCCCAGGGACAGGGATCTCCTACAATGAGCAGTTCTTC

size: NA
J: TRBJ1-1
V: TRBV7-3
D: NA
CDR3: CASSWTENTEAFF
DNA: TGTGCCAGCAGTTGGACGGAGAACACTGAAGCTTTCTTT

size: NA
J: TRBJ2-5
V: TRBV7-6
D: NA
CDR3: CASSSPYLDGGRETQYF
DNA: TGTGCCAGCAGCTCACCTTATTTGGACGGAGGACGAGAGACCCAGTACTTC

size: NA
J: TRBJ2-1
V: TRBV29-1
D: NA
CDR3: CSVDTDPHSYNEQFF
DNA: TGCAGCGTCGACACAGATCCGCACTCCTACAATGAGCAGTTCTTC

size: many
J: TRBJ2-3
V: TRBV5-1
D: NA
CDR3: CASSPVGSLDTQYF
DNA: TGCGCCAGCAGCCCGGTGGGGTCCCTTGATACGCAGTATTTT

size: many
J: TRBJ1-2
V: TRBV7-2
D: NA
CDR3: CASSLRSELGNGYTF
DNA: TGTGCCAGCAGCTTAAGGTCCGAACTAGGGAATGGCTACACCTTC

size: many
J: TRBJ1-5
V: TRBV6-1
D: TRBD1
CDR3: CASNPTGGNQPQHF
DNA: TGTGCCAGCAATCCGACAGGGGGTAATCAGCCCCAGCATTTT

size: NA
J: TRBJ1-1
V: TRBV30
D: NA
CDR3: CAWRTQATEAFF
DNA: TGTGCCTGGAGGACACAGGCCACTGAAGCTTTCTTT

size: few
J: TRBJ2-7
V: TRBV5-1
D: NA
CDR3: CASSLVQTQSYEQYF
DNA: TGCGCCAGCAGCTTGGTACAGACTCAGAGCTACGAGCAGTACTTC

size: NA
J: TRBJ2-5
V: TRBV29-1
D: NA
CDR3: CSAQKGRKETQYF
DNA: TGCAGCGCCCAGAAGGGGAGAAAAGAGACCCAGTACTTC

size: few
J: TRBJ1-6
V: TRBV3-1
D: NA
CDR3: CASRHGDRSSPLHF
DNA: TGTGCCAGCAGGCACGGAGACAGGAGTTCACCCCTCCACTTT

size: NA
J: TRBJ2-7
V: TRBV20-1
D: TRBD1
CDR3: CSACRQGISYEQYF
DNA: TGCAGTGCTTGCCGACAGGGGATAAGCTACGAGCAGTACTTC

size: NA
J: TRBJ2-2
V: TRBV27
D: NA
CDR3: CASSFGLLTGELFF
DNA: TGTGCCAGCAGTTTTGGCTTACTAACCGGGGAGCTGTTTTTT

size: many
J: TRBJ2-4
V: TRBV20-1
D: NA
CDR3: CSASRGGLAKNIQYF
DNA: TGCAGTGCTAGTAGGGGGGGTCTAGCCAAAAACATTCAGTACTTC

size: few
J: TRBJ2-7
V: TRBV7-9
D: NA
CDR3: CASSLGVAGSKQYF
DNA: TGTGCCAGCAGCTTAGGGGTCGCAGGGTCAAAGCAGTACTTC

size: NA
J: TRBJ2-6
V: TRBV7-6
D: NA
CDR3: CASSPRGSGANVLTF
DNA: TGTGCCAGCAGCCCCAGGGGCTCTGGGGCCAACGTCCTGACTTTC

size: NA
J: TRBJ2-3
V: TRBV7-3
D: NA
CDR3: CASSLRNRDTQYF
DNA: TGTGCCAGCAGCTTGAGGAACCGAGATACGCAGTATTTT

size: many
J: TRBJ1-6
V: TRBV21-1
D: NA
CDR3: CASSKYRTGGSYNSPLHF
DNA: TGTGCCAGCAGCAAATACCGCACAGGGGGCTCCTATAATTCACCCCTCCACTTT

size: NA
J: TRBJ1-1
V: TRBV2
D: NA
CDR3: CASSGHFNTEAFF
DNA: TGTGCCAGCAGTGGACATTTCAACACTGAAGCTTTCTTT